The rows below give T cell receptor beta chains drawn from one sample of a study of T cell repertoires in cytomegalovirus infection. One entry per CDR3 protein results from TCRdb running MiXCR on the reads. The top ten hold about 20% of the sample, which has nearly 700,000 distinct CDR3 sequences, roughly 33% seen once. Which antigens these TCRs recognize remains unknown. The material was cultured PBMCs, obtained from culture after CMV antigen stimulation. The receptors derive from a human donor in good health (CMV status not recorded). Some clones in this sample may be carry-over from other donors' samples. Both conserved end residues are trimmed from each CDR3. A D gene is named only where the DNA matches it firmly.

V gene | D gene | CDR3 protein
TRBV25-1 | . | ASSRTEGLETQY
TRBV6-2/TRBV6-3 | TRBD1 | ASRNPGQEKQY
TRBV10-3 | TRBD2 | AIRATSGRAWAWPDTQY
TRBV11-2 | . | ATRAGTDTQY
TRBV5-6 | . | ASSRPYNSPLH
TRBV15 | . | ATSRDTPEQY
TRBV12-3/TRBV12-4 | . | ASSSVDTGELF
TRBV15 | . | ATSRDRPGSSEF
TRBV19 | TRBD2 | ASSSGLPYEQY
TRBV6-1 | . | ASSEAQETEAF
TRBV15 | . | ATSRRPATNEKLF
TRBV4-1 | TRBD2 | ASSHPDSGAAYEQY
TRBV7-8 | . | ASSFGARGAGIQY
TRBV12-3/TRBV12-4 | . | ASSLGRVFHQPQH
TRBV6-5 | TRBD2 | ASSYGEGNEQF
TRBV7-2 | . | ASSPLSSRYNEQF
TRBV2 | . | ASSEATANSPLH
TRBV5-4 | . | ASSSSEFPSNEQF
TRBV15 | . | ATSRRQNTEAF
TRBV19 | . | ASRGPRGTF
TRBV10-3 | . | AISRAGDQETQY
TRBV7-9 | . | ASSPGEAGRETQY
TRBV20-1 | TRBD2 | SARTSGKETQY
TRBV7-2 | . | ASTTASGANVLT
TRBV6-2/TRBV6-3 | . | ASLGGGLYNEQF
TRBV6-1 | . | ASSERRSGNGYT
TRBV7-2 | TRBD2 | ASTLSGALDTQY
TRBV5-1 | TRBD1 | ASSLRPRQGRTEAF
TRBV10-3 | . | AISEHQGERSPLH
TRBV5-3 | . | ASSLVLGERA
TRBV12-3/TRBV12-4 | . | ASREWGSSSGNTIY
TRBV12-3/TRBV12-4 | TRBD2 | ASEERERTDTQY
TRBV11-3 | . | ASSSVTGELF
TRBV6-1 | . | ASSYARAETEAF
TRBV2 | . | ASSEAPSGQETQY